The clone carrying this T cell receptor (beta chain) is labeled as medium-sized (0.01 to 0.1%). Antigen unknown. The library came from three nested PCR rounds adapted from ARM-PCR protocols. TCRdb processed the multiplex PCR reads anew with MiXCR; each CDR3 protein has one entry. The sample shows 60,000 to 95,000 distinct CDR3 sequences, around 74% of them seen only once. The data are from a study of tumor and adjacent non-tumor tissue in lung cancer. RNA was extracted from bulk tissue without any cell sorting. CDR1 and CDR2 (germline): MNHNS, SASEGT. J lost 6 bases, V lost 2 bases, and 6 bases had no gene match. The CDR3 sequence is 15 residues long. Broader study findings: Significantly higher TCR diversity was found in tumor than normal lung.

The gene calls are TRBV6-1 and TRBJ2-1, with 8 bases identical to TRBD2. This sequence was found in a woman aged 50 to 60 with non-small cell lung cancer. The sample consisted of lung tumor tissue. This chain's CDR3 is CASSEQTGGGNEQFF. Written as DNA, the CDR3 is TGTGCCAGCAGTGAACAGACGGGGGGGGGCAATGAGCAGTTCTTC.